The 21 T cell receptor beta chains below come from one sample, sequenced in a study of T cells in Graves' hyperthyroidism and ophthalmopathy. Researchers amplified the TCR beta CDR3 regions from RNA transcripts. The HTBI primer set served for first-round RT-PCR of the TCR CDR3. TCRdb processed the multiplex PCR reads anew with MiXCR; each CDR3 protein has one entry. The sample lists roughly 500,000 distinct CDR3 sequences, over 11% occurring once. Specimen: blood. The origin of the receptors is a woman younger than 45 with Graves' hyperthyroidism that later progressed to Graves' ophthalmopathy.

The V and J genes are TRBV4-2 and TRBJ2-3; 10 bases map to TRBD1. V gave up 0 bases and J gave up 5 bases; unmatched junction bases: 8. Germline V gene data show CDR1 as LGHNA and CDR2 as YNFKEQ. This CDR3 has 17 amino acids. CDR3 in DNA: TGTGCCAGCAGCCAAGATTTAAGGACAGGGGGACTAGATACGCAGTATTTT. Amino acid sequence: CASSQDLRTGGLDTQYF.

The sample holds a few counts of this clonotype. With a much larger clone just one base away, this may be a read error. The genes are TRBV28 and TRBJ2-1; 9 bases agree with TRBD1. CDR1 and CDR2 (germline): MDHEN, SYDVKM. The CDR3 covers 16 residues. The CDR3 loop is CVSSMGQGRGYNEQFF. The CDR3 DNA reads TGTGTCAGCAGTATGGGACAGGGAAGGGGGTACAATGAGCAGTTCTTC.

This clonotype was counted ten times or more. CDR3 loop: CASTLQDLTEAFF. The DNA of the CDR3 is TGTGCCAGCACCTTACAGGATCTCACTGAAGCTTTCTTT. The gene calls are TRBV6-1 and TRBJ1-1; possibly TRBD1 for D (5 bases). This CDR3 has 13 residues. V lost 7 bases and J 4 bases, leaving 13 bases between the germline ends. Germline V lookup: CDR1 MNHNS, CDR2 SASEGT.

This clonotype was detected many times. The gene calls are TRBV11-2 and TRBJ2-1; either TRBD1 or TRBD2 may fit D (7 bases each). The CDR3 loop spans 19 amino acids. V was cut by 0 bases and J by 6 bases, with 24 bases left in between. Germline CDR1 SGHAT, CDR2 FQNNGV. CDR3 in amino acids: CASSLDQGGGRGVGNEQFF. DNA for the CDR3: TGTGCCAGCAGCTTAGACCAGGGGGGCGGGAGAGGGGTGGGCAATGAGCAGTTCTTC.

In its sample, this clonotype was seen many times. CDR3 nucleotide sequence: TGTGCCAGCAGTGGGGACAGGGGGATCAATCAGCCCCAGCATTTT. Residues: CASSGDRGINQPQHF. The genes are TRBV2 and TRBJ1-5; 11 bases align to TRBD1. This CDR3 comprises 15 residues. Germline V gene sequence: CDR1 SNHLY, CDR2 FYNNEI. J lost 3 bases, V lost 4 bases, and 2 bases had no gene match.

This clonotype has only a few counts. A much bigger clone sits one base away, suggesting this may be a read error. The J gene is TRBJ2-1, the V gene TRBV11-3; 8 bases agree with TRBD2. The germline V gene has CDR1 SGHNT and CDR2 YENEEA. There are 15 residues in the CDR3. CDR3 amino acids: CASKGVAGSYDEQFF. CDR3 DNA: TGTGCCAGCAAGGGGGTAGCGGGGTCCTACGATGAGCAGTTCTTC.

Comments on this clonotype: A read error may be the cause here, since a much bigger clone is one base away. The chain employs TRBV20-1 and TRBJ2-5; no definite D call. Germline CDR1 and CDR2: DFQATT and SNEGSKA (reference sequence). V lost 5 bases and J lost 5, with 18 bases in between. The length of the CDR3 is 14 residues. This CDR3 is CSASLDGLLETQYF. The CDR3 DNA reads as TGCAGTGCTTCTCTGGACGGCCTGTTGGAGACCCAGTACTTC.

This clonotype showed up just a few times. The rearrangement joins TRBV18 to TRBJ2-7, with D possibly being TRBD2 (6 bases). CDR1 and CDR2 from the germline V gene are KGHSH and LQKENI. Deletions cut 5 bases from V and 7 bases from J, with 18 bases between. This CDR3 contains 14 residues. CDR3 in DNA: TGTGCCAGCTCAGCAAGGGACTCCCGTTTTGAGCAGTACTTC. Translated: CASSARDSRFEQYF.

This clonotype has at least ten counts. The chain links TRBV19 to TRBJ1-2; D ambiguous. Trimming left V 1 base short and J 4 bases short, with 13 bases between. The germline CDR1 and CDR2 sequences are LNHDA and SQIVND (reference sequence). There are 15 residues in the CDR3. CDR3 sequence reads: CASSIGSGGPYGYTF. As DNA, the CDR3 is TGTGCCAGTAGTATAGGGTCGGGCGGGCCCTATGGCTACACCTTC.

The chain carries TRBV27 and TRBJ1-1; unclear D gene. The V end was cut by 2 bases, the J end by 8 bases, with 12 bases between. Germline CDR1 is MNHEY and CDR2 is SMNVEV (reference sequence). The CDR3 contains 13 residues. The CDR3 coding sequence is TGTGCCAGCAGTTTAGGTAGTAGCCCAGAAGCTTTCTTT. Its protein product is CASSLGSSPEAFF.

This clonotype was seen many times. The rearrangement links TRBV6-5 to TRBJ2-1; 7 bases agree with TRBD1. Germline assignment: CDR1 MNHEY and CDR2 SVGAGI. This CDR3 contains 16 residues. With 0 bases clipped from V and 7 bases from J, the junction kept 9 bases outside the gene matches. Written as DNA, the CDR3 is TGTGCCAGCAGTTACTCAGGGGGCCTTTATGTGAATGAGCAGTTCTTC. It specifies CASSYSGGLYVNEQFF.

Of note for this clonotype: Sequence at one end of the junction differs from germline and may be a read error. The chain uses TRBV10-3 and TRBJ2-6; possible D gene TRBD1, 5 bases. CDR1 is ENHRY, CDR2 SYGVKD, per germline. This CDR3 has 14 amino acids. The CDR3 coding sequence is TGTTCCATCTCTCCGTCCTCTGGGGCCAACGTCCCGACTTTC. As protein: CSISPSSGANVPTF.

About this clonotype: A read error may explain this, as a much larger clone is one base away. The chain employs TRBV27 and TRBJ2-1, with 9 nucleotides matching TRBD2. CDR1 MNHEY and CDR2 SMNVEV come from the germline V gene (reference sequence). The CDR3 loop spans 17 amino acids. V was clipped by 4 bases and J by 4 bases; unmatched bases: 11. Here the CDR3 DNA reads TGTGCCAGCAGTTCACAACCCGGCGGGAGGGTTTACAATGAGCAGTTCTTC. Translating it yields CASSSQPGGRVYNEQFF.

This clonotype was counted many times. The rearrangement joins TRBV6-1 to TRBJ2-7; unclear D gene. CDR1 MNHNS and CDR2 SASEGT come from the germline V gene. The CDR3 runs to 10 residues. Trimming removed 4 bases from V and 8 bases from J, with 6 bases in between. In DNA form, the CDR3 reads TGTGCCAGCAGTGTTGAGAAGCAGTACTTC. This gives the protein CASSVEKQYF.

This clonotype has just a few counts. The CDR3: CASSQDRRFPGTDTQYF. In DNA, the CDR3 is TGCGCCAGCAGCCAAGATAGGCGGTTTCCAGGCACAGATACGCAGTATTTT. J is TRBJ2-3 and V is TRBV4-1; D is ambiguous. CDR3 size: 17 residues. From germline, CDR1 is MGHRA and CDR2 YSYEKL. V lost 0 bases and J lost 1, with 14 bases in between.

The J gene is TRBJ1-2, the V gene TRBV5-4; no definite D call. The V gene lost 3 bases and the J gene lost 0 bases, with 9 bases spanning the gap. The germline gives CDR1 SGHNT, CDR2 YYREEE (reference sequence). The CDR3 runs to 14 residues. The CDR3 nucleotides read TGTGCCAGCAGCTCCCCCGGGGCTAACTATGGCTACACCTTC. Amino acid sequence: CASSSPGANYGYTF.

This clonotype was seen many times. The chain links TRBV19 to TRBJ2-1; TRBD2 matches 12 bases. Trimming took 9 bases from V and 3 from J; bases not matched to a gene: 6. This CDR3 is built from 15 residues. CDR1 and CDR2 from the germline V gene are LNHDA and SQIVND (reference sequence). This CDR3 is CASRLAGVDYNEQFF. CDR3 sequence (DNA): TGTGCCAGCCGACTAGCGGGAGTTGACTACAATGAGCAGTTCTTC.

The sample holds many counts of this clonotype. The V call is TRBV10-2, the J call TRBJ2-5; D unclear. This CDR3 spans 13 amino acids. V lost 8 bases, J lost 5 bases, and 15 bases lay in between. Germline V gene sequence: CDR1 WSHSY, CDR2 SAAADI. The CDR3 loop is CASRAGERETQYF. CDR3 nucleotides: TGCGCCAGCCGGGCAGGCGAAAGGGAGACCCAGTACTTC.

The CDR3 nucleotides read TGTGCCACCGGGGGTACCACAGATACGCAGTATTTT. It yields the protein CATGGTTDTQYF. This chain uses TRBV24-1 with TRBJ2-3, with D perhaps assigned TRBD1 or TRBD2 (5 bases each). Germline V gives CDR1 KGHDR, CDR2 SFDVKD. V gave up 9 bases and J gave up 2 bases, with 8 bases separating them. CDR3 length: 12 amino acids.

There are a few counts of this clonotype. The chain uses TRBV19 and TRBJ1-1; D gene unclear. Trimming stripped 1 base from V and 0 bases from J, with 27 bases between. The CDR3 is 21 residues long. Germline loops: CDR1 LNHDA, CDR2 SQIVND (reference sequence). The chain's CDR3 is CASSIGVGSALLILMNTEAFF. The CDR3 DNA is TGTGCCAGTAGTATAGGGGTAGGGAGCGCCCTCTTAATCCTTATGAACACTGAAGCTTTCTTT.

This clonotype was seen ten or more times. The chain recombines TRBV27 with TRBJ2-5, with D perhaps matching TRBD2 (6 bases). Germline V gives CDR1 MNHEY, CDR2 SMNVEV (reference sequence). The CDR3 sequence is 14 residues long. V gave up 2 bases and J gave up 2 bases, with 9 bases separating them. CDR3 coding DNA: TGTGCCAGCAGTTTAACGCGGGGTCAAGAGACCCAGTACTTC. Translation gives CASSLTRGQETQYF.